This T cell receptor beta chain comes out of a study of blood T cell repertoires in COVID-19. Across the study: Acute and convalescent COVID-19 specimens originated in the United States, Italy and Spain. PBMCs, B-cell-depleted T cells, or T cells provided the cDNA or gDNA that made up the material.

This CDR3 region has 16 residues. Per germline, CDR1 LNHDA and CDR2 SQIVND (reference sequence). The trim removed 5 bases at V and 2 bases at J, leaving 9 bases unmatched. In the authors' workflow: Cell counts per sample came from amplifying reference gene primers. Using immunoSEQ multiplex PCR, the repertoire was profiled, and TCRdb retains in-frame clones only, with some absent. V and J calls and clone size are as listed in that table; D and trimming were resolved from the DNA. The table includes fewer than 250,000 clones, roughly four fifths detected once. This TCR derives from a woman aged 40 to 49 with active or convalescent COVID-19. V is TRBV19 and J is TRBJ1-2, with 9 bases matching TRBD1. Input material: peripheral blood. CDR3 bases: TGTGCCAGTAGTTACCCATCGACAGGGGGGAACTATGGCTACACCTTC. It is translated as CASSYPSTGGNYGYTF.